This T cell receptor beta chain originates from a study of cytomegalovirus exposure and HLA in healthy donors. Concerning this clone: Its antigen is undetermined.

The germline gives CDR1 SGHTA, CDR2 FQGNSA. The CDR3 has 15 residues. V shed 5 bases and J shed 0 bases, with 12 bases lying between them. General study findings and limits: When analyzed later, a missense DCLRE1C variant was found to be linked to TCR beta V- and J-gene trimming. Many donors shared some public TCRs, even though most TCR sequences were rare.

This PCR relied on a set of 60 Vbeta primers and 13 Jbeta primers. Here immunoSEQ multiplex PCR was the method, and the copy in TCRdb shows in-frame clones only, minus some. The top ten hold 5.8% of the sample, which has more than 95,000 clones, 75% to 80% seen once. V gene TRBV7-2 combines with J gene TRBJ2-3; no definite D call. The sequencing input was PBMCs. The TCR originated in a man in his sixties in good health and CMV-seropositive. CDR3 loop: CASSAYQASTDTQYF. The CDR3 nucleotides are TGTGCCAGCAGCGCCTACCAGGCTAGCACAGATACGCAGTATTTT.